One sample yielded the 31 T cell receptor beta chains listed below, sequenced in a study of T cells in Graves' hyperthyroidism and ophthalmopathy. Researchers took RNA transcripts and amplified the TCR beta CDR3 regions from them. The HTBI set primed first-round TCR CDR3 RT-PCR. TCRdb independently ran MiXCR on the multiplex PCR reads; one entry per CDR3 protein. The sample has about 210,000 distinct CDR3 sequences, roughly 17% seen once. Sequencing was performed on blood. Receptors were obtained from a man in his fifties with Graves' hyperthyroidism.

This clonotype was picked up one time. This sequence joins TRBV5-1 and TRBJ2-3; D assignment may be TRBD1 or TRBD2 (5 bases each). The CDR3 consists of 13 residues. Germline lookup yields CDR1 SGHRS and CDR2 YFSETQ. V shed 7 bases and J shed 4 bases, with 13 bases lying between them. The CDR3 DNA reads TGCGCCAGCGGGACGGTCTACGCAGATACGCAGTATTTT. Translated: CASGTVYADTQYF.

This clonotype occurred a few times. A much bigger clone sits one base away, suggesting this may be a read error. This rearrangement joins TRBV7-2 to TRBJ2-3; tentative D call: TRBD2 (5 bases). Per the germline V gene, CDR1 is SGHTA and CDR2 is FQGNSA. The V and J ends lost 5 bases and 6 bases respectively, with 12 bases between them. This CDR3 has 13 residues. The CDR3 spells CASSEYSDDTQYF. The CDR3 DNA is TGTGCCAGCAGCGAATATAGCGACGATACGCAGTATTTT.

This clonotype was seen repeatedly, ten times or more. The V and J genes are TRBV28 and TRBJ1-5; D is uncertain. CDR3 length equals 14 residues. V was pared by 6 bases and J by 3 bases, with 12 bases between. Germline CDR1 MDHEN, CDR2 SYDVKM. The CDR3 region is CASSIWAFNQPQHF. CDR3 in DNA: TGTGCCAGCAGCATATGGGCATTCAATCAGCCCCAGCATTTT.

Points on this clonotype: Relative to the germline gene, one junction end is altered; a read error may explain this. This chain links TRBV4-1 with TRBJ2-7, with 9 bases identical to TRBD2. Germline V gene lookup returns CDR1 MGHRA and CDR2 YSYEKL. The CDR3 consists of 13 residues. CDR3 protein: CASSQTRPGLAQF. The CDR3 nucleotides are TGCGCCAGCAGCCAAACTAGACCGGGACTAGCTCAATTC.

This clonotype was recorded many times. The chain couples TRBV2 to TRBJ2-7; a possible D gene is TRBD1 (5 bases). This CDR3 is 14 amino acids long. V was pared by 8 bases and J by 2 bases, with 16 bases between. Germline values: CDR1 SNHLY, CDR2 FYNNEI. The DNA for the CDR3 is TGTGCCAGCCTGCCAGGGTACCGCACCTACGAGCAGTACTTC. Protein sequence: CASLPGYRTYEQYF.

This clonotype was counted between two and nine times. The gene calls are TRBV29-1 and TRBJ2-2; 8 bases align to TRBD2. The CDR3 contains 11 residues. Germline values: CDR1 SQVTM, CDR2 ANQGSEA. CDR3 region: CGERENGELFF. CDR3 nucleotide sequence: TGCGGGGAGCGGGAGAACGGGGAGCTGTTTTTT.

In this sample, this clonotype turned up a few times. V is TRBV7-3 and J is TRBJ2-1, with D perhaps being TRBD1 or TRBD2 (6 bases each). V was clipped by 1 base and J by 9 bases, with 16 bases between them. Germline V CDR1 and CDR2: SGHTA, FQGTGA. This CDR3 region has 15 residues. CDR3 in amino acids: CASSLRGAPRGEQFF. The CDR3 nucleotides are TGTGCCAGCAGCTTAAGGGGGGCGCCTAGGGGTGAGCAGTTCTTC. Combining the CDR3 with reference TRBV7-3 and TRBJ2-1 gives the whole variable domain GAGVSQTPSNKVTEKGKYVELRCDPISGHTALYWYRQSLGQGPEFLIYFQGTGAADDSGLPNDRFFAVRPEGSVSTLKIQRTERGDSAVYLCASSLRGAPRGEQFFGPGTRLTVL.

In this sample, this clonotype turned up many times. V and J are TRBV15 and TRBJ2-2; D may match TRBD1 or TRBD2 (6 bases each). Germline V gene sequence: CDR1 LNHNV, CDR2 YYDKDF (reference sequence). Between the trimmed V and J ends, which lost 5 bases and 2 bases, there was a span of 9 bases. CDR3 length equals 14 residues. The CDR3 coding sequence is TGTGCCACCAGCGGGGGGCTTAACACCGGGGAGCTGTTTTTT. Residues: CATSGGLNTGELFF. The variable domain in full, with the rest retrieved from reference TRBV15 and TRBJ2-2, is DAMVIQNPRYQVTQFGKPVTLSCSQTLNHNVMYWYQQKSSQAPKLLFHYYDKDFNNEADTPDNFQSRRPNTSFCFLDIRSPGLGDTAMYLCATSGGLNTGELFFGEGSRLTVL.

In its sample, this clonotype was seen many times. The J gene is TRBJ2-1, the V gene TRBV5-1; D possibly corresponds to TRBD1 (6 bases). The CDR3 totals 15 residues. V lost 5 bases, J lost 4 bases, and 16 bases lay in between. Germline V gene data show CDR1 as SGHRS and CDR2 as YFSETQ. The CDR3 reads CASSLDRMRYNEQFF. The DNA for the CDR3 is TGCGCCAGCAGTCTTGACAGGATGAGATACAATGAGCAGTTCTTC.

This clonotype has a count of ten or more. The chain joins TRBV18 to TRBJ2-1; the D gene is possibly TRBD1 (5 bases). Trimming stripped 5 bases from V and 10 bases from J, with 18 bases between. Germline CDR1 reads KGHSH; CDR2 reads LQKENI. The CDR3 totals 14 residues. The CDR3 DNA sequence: TGTGCCAGCTCAGAGGATAGGGGTAACGTCGAGCAGTTCTTC. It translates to CASSEDRGNVEQFF.

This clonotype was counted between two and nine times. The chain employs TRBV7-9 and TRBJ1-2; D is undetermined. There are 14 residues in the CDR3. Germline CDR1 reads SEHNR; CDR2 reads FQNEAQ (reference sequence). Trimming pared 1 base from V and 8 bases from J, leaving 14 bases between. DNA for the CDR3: TGTGCCAGCAGCTTAGTAGGGTTCAGTTCAGGCTACACCTTC. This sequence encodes CASSLVGFSSGYTF.

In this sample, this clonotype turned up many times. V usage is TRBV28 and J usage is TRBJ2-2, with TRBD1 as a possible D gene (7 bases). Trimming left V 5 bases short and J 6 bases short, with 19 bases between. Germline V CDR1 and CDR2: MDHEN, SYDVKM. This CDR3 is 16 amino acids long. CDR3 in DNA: TGTGCCAGCAGTAGTGGAGGGGGCGCGTACGCCGGGGAGCTGTTTTTT. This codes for CASSSGGGAYAGELFF.

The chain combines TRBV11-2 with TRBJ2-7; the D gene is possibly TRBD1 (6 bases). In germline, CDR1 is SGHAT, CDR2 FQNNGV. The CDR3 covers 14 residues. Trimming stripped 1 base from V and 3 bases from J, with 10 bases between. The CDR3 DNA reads TGTGCCAGCAGCTTAGCAGGGGCGGTCTACGAGCAGTACTTC. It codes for CASSLAGAVYEQYF.

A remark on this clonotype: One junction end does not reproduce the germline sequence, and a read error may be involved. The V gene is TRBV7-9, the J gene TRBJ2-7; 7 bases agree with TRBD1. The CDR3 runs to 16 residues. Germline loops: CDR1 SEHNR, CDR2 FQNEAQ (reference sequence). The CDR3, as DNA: TGCGCCAGCAGCCAAGGTATCGAGGGGGCCGCCTACGAGCAGTACTTC. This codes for CASSQGIEGAAYEQYF.

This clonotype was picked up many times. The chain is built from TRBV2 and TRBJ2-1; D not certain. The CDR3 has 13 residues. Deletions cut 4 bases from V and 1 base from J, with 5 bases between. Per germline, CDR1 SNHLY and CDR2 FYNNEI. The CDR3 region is CASSGLSYNEQFF. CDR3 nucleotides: TGTGCCAGCAGTGGTCTGTCCTACAATGAGCAGTTCTTC. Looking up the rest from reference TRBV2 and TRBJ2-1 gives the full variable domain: EPEVTQTPSHQVTQMGQEVILRCVPISNHLYFYWYRQILGQKVEFLVSFYNNEISEKSEIFDDQFSVERPDGSNFTLKIRSTKLEDSAMYFCASSGLSYNEQFFGPGTRLTVL.

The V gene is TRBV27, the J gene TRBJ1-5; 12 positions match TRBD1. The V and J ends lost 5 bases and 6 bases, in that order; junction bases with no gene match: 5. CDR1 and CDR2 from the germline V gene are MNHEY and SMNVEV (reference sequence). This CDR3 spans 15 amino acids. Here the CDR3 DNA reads TGTGCCAGCAGTGACGGGACAGGGGGCTCTCAGCCCCAGCATTTT. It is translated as CASSDGTGGSQPQHF.

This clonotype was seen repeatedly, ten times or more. The CDR3 loop reads CATSDPRTSGRASTYNEQFF. DNA of the CDR3: TGTGCCACCAGTGATCCGAGGACTAGCGGGAGGGCCAGCACCTACAATGAGCAGTTCTTC. This chain uses TRBV24-1 with TRBJ2-1; 15 positions agree with TRBD2. J lost 2 bases, V lost 3 bases, and 10 bases had no gene match. Looked up from germline, CDR1 is KGHDR and CDR2 is SFDVKD. The CDR3 is 20 residues long.

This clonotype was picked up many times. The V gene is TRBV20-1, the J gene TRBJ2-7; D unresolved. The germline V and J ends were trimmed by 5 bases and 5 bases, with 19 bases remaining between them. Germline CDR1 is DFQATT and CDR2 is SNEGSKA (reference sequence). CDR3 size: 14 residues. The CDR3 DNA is TGCAGTGCTGCCGGCTACACCGAACCCGACGAGCAGTACTTC. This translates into CSAAGYTEPDEQYF.

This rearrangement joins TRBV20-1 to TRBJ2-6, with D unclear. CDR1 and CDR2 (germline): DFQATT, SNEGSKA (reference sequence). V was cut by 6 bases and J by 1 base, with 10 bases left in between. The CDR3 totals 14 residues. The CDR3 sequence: CSAPRVSGANVLTF. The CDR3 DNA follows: TGCAGTGCGCCAAGGGTGTCTGGGGCCAACGTCCTGACTTTC.

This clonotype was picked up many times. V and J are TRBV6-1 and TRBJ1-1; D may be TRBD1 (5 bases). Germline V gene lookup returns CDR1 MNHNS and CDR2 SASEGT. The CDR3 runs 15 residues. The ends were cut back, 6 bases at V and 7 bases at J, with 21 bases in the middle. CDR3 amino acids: CASSLKVASGLEAFF. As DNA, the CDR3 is TGTGCCAGCAGCCTAAAGGTAGCCTCGGGACTTGAAGCTTTCTTT.

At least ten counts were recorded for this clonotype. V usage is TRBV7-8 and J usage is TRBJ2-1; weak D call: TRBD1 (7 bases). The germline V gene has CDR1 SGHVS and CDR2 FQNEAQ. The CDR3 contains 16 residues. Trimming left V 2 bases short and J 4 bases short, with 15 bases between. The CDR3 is CASSLWWRGQYNEQFF. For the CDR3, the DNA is TGTGCCAGCAGCTTATGGTGGAGGGGGCAATACAATGAGCAGTTCTTC.

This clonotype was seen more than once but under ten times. The chain's CDR3 is CASRRTGLSGANVLTF. The CDR3 DNA follows: TGTGCCAGCAGGAGGACAGGACTCTCTGGGGCCAACGTCCTGACTTTC. The rearrangement links TRBV11-2 to TRBJ2-6, with 7 bases matching TRBD1. Trimming removed 6 bases from V and 0 bases from J; junction bases left unmatched: 5. This CDR3 region has 16 residues. CDR1 is SGHAT and CDR2 is FQNNGV in the germline V gene.

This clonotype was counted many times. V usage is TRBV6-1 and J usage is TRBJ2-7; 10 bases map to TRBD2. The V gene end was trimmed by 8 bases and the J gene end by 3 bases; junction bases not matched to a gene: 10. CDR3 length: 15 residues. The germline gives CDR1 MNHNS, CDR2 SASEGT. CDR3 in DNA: TGTGCCAGCTTACGACTAGCGGGCGGTGTCTACGAGCAGTACTTC. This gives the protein CASLRLAGGVYEQYF.

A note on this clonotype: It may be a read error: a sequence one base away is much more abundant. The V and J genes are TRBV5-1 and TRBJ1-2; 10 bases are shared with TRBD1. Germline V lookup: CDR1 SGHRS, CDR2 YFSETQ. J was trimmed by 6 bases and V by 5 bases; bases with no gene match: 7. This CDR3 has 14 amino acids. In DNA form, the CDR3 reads TGCGCCAGCAGAATGACAGGGGGCACCAATGGCTACACCTTC. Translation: CASRMTGGTNGYTF.

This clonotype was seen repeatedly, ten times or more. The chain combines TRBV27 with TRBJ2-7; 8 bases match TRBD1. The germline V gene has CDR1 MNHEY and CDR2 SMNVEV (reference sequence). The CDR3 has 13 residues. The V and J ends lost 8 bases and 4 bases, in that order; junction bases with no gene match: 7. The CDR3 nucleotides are TGTGCCAGCGGCCCGGACAGGGAGTACGAGCAGTACTTC. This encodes CASGPDREYEQYF.

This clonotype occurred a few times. The CDR3 bases are TGTGCCAGCAGTCCCGGGACAGGGAATTCACCCCTCCACTTT. Encoded protein: CASSPGTGNSPLHF. V usage is TRBV28 and J usage is TRBJ1-6; TRBD1 aligns across 9 bases. The CDR3 spans 14 residues. J lost 7 bases, V lost 5 bases, and 3 bases had no gene match. Germline V gene lookup returns CDR1 MDHEN and CDR2 SYDVKM.

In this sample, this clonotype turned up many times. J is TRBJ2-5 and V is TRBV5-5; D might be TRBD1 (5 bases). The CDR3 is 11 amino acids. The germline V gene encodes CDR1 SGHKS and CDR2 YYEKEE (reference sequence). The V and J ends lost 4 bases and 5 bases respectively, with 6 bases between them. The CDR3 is CASSGAETQYF. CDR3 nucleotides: TGTGCCAGCAGCGGGGCGGAGACCCAGTACTTC.

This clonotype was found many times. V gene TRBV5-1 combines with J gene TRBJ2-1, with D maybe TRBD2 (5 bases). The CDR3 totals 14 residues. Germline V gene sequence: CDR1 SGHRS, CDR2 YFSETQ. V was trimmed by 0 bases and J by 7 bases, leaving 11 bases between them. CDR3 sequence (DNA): TGCGCCAGCAGCTTGGCCGAGGGCTGGAATGAGCAGTTCTTC. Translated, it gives CASSLAEGWNEQFF.

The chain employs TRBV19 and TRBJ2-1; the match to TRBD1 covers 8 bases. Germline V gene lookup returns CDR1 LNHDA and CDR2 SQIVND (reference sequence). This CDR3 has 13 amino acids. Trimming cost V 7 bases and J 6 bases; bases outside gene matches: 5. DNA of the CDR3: TGTGCCAGTAAGGACAGGGCGATCAATGAGCAGTTCTTC. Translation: CASKDRAINEQFF.

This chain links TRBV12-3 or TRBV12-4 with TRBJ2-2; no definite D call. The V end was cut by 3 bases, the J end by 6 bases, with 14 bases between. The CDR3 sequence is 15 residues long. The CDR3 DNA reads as TGTGCCAGCAGTTTTTCGGATTACTGGCCCGGGGAGCTGTTTTTT. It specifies CASSFSDYWPGELFF.

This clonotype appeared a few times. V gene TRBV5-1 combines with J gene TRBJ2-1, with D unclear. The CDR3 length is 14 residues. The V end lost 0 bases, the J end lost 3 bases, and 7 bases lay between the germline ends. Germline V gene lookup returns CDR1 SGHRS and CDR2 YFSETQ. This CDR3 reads CASSLAAYYNEQFF. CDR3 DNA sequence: TGCGCCAGCAGCTTGGCTGCCTACTACAATGAGCAGTTCTTC.